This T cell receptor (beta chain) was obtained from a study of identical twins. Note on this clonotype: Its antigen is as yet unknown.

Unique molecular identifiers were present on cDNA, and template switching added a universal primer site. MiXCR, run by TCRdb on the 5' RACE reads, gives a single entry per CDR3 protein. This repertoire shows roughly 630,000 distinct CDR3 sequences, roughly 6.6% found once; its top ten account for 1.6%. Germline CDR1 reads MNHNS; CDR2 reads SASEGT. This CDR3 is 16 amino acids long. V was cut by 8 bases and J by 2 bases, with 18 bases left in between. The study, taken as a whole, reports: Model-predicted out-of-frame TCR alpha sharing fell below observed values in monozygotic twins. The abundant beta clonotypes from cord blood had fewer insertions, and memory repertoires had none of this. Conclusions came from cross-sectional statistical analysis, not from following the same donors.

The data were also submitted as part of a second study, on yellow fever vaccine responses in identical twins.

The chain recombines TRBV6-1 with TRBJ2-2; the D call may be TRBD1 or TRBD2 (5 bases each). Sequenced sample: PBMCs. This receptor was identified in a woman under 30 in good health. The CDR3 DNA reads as TGTGCCAGCCCAACGTTTGAGGGGATCAACACCGGGGAGCTGTTTTTT. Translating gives CASPTFEGINTGELFF.